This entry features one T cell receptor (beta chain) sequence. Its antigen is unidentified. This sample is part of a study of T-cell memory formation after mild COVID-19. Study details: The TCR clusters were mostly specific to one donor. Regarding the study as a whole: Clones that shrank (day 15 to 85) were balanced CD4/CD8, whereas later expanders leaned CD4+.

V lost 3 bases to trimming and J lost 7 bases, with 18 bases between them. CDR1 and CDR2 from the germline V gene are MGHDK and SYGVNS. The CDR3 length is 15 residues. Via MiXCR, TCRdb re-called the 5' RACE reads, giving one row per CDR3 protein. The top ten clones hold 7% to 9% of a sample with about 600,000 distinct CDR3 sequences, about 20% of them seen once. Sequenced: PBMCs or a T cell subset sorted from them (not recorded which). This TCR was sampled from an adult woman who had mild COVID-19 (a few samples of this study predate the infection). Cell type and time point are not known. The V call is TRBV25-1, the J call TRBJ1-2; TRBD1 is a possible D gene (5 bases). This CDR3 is CASSEGRGGAIGYTF. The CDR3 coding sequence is TGTGCCAGCAGTGAGGGTCGGGGGGGAGCAATTGGCTACACCTTC.